Following are 18 T cell receptor beta chains from one sample sequenced in a study of technical replicates of blood from a handful of donors. Generated by immunoSEQ multiplex PCR, the TCRdb table keeps only in-frame clones and is missing some. This table has under 95,000 clones, 91% appearing once. The sample taken for sequencing was T cells isolated from PBMCs. Source of these receptors: a human donor in good health. Some clones in this sample may be carry-over from other donors' samples.

This clone has just one count. CDR3 protein: CASRQGYSNQPQHF. In nucleotides, the CDR3 is TGTGCCAGTAGGCAGGGTTATAGCAATCAGCCCCAGCATTTT. This chain uses TRBV19 with TRBJ1-5; TRBD1 is a possible D gene (5 bases). Trimming took 6 bases from V and 0 from J, leaving 9 bases between them. CDR3 size: 14 residues. In germline, CDR1 is LNHDA, CDR2 SQIVND (reference sequence).

The chain joins TRBV18 to TRBJ2-7; 7 nucleotides match TRBD1. J gave up 0 bases and V 6 bases, and 5 bases lay outside the gene matches. Germline CDR1 is KGHSH and CDR2 is LQKENI. The CDR3 loop spans 14 amino acids. The CDR3 coding sequence is TGTGCCAGCTCTCCCGGGACAGTCTCCTACGAGCAGTACTTC. Amino acid sequence: CASSPGTVSYEQYF.

The V gene is TRBV7-9, the J gene TRBJ2-7, with TRBD2 matching over 11 bases. Germline-derived CDR1 and CDR2 are SEHNR and FQNEAQ (reference sequence). This CDR3 is 17 amino acids long. J gave up 6 bases and V 5 bases, and 15 bases lay outside the gene matches. DNA for the CDR3: TGTGCCAGCAGCCCTACTCTCTTGACTAGCGGGAAAGGCGAGCAGTACTTC. Protein: CASSPTLLTSGKGEQYF.

In this sample, this clone turned up once. The J gene is TRBJ2-1, the V gene TRBV28; TRBD2 aligns across 13 bases. Germline-derived CDR1 and CDR2 are MDHEN and SYDVKM. The length of the CDR3 is 17 residues. V lost 3 bases, J lost 1 base, and 3 bases stayed unmatched. The CDR3 is CASSLGTSGISYNEQFF. CDR3 in DNA: TGTGCCAGCAGTTTGGGGACTAGCGGGATTTCCTACAATGAGCAGTTCTTC.

The chain combines TRBV7-2 with TRBJ1-1; D uncertain. Per germline, CDR1 SGHTA and CDR2 FQGNSA. Trimming took 2 bases from V and 8 from J, leaving 15 bases between them. The length of the CDR3 is 14 residues. CDR3 nucleotides: TGTGCCAGCAGCTTATCGCACCCACGAGGGGAAGCTTTCTTT. Its translation: CASSLSHPRGEAFF. The full variable domain, its missing parts supplied by reference TRBV7-2 and TRBJ1-1, is GAGVSQSPSNKVTEKGKDVELRCDPISGHTALYWYRQSLGQGLEFLIYFQGNSAPDKSGLPSDRFSAERTGGSVSTLTIQRTQQEDSAVYLCASSLSHPRGEAFFGQGTRLTVV.

The gene calls are TRBV27 and TRBJ1-5, with D unclear. The germline CDR1 and CDR2 sequences are MNHEY and SMNVEV (reference sequence). V was trimmed by 5 bases and J by 0 bases, leaving 8 bases between them. This CDR3 has 14 amino acids. The CDR3 protein is CASSPDTSNQPQHF. In nucleotides, the CDR3 is TGTGCCAGCAGTCCAGACACTAGCAATCAGCCCCAGCATTTT.

The rearrangement joins TRBV5-4 to TRBJ2-1; D possibly corresponds to TRBD2 (6 bases). Germline V gene sequence: CDR1 SGHNT, CDR2 YYREEE (reference sequence). The germline V and J ends were trimmed by 0 bases and 0 bases, with 13 bases remaining between them. CDR3 length: 17 amino acids. CDR3 protein: CASSLVLASHSYNEQFF. The CDR3 nucleotides are TGTGCCAGCAGCTTGGTTCTAGCGTCCCACTCCTACAATGAGCAGTTCTTC.

This sequence joins TRBV28 and TRBJ2-2; 9 bases line up with TRBD1. The CDR3 loop spans 14 amino acids. Germline CDR1 MDHEN, CDR2 SYDVKM. V lost 6 bases to trimming and J lost 4 bases; unmatched junction nucleotides: 3. CDR3 region: CASRTGGITGELFF. In DNA form, the CDR3 reads TGTGCCAGCAGGACAGGGGGTATCACCGGGGAGCTGTTTTTT.

The gene calls are TRBV4-1 and TRBJ1-4; 9 bases line up with TRBD1. V dropped 4 bases and J dropped 8; count of bases not matched to a gene: 8. Looked up from germline, CDR1 is MGHRA and CDR2 is YSYEKL. CDR3 length equals 15 residues. CDR3: CASSPGQGLGEKLFF. In nucleotides, the CDR3 is TGCGCCAGCAGCCCGGGACAGGGCCTGGGGGAAAAACTGTTTTTT.

The chain joins TRBV18 to TRBJ2-7; 11 nucleotides align to TRBD1. CDR1 KGHSH and CDR2 LQKENI come from the germline V gene. The CDR3 spans 14 residues. The ends lost 4 bases at V and 3 bases at J; junction bases unmatched: 2. CDR3 residues: CASSLGQGVYEQYF. CDR3 DNA: TGTGCCAGCTCACTGGGACAGGGGGTCTACGAGCAGTACTTC.

The rearrangement joins TRBV4-1 to TRBJ1-1; possibly TRBD1 for D (6 bases). V lost 4 bases and J 3 bases, leaving 18 bases between the germline ends. The germline V gene encodes CDR1 MGHRA and CDR2 YSYEKL. This CDR3 region has 16 residues. CDR3 bases: TGCGCCAGCAGCCGAACGGGGGGCGGATGGGACACTGAAGCTTTCTTT. Translated, it gives CASSRTGGGWDTEAFF.

In this sample, this clone turned up once. The chain carries TRBV7-6 and TRBJ2-5; D might be TRBD1 (6 bases). This CDR3 is 13 amino acids long. CDR1 and CDR2 from the germline V gene are SGHVS and FNYEAQ. V was cut by 5 bases and J by 4 bases, with 11 bases left in between. The CDR3 spells CASSPGVSETQYF. In DNA form, the CDR3 reads TGTGCCAGCAGCCCAGGGGTTTCAGAGACCCAGTACTTC.

V is TRBV11-2 and J is TRBJ2-2; 8 bases fit TRBD1. The CDR3 spans 17 residues. V dropped 4 bases and J dropped 5; count of bases not matched to a gene: 12. Germline CDR1 reads SGHAT; CDR2 reads FQNNGV. CDR3 amino acids: CASSSLGQGWGTGELFF. DNA of the CDR3: TGTGCCAGCAGCTCTCTAGGACAGGGTTGGGGTACCGGGGAGCTGTTTTTT.

The chain combines TRBV13 with TRBJ1-5, with D unresolved. Between the trimmed V and J ends, which lost 0 bases and 4 bases, there was a span of 10 bases. There are 15 residues in the CDR3. Germline CDR1 reads PRHDT; CDR2 reads FYEKMQ (reference sequence). Here the CDR3 reads CASSLGGQLNQPQHF. CDR3 coding DNA: TGTGCCAGCAGCTTAGGTGGGCAGCTTAATCAGCCCCAGCATTTT.

The CDR3 here is CASSISGGRYRGLNTEAFF. CDR3 nucleotide sequence: TGCGCCAGCAGCATATCGGGGGGGAGGTACAGGGGGCTGAACACTGAAGCTTTCTTT. The V and J genes are TRBV5-1 and TRBJ1-1; 9 bases agree with TRBD1. The CDR3 consists of 19 residues. J lost 0 bases, V lost 4 bases, and 16 bases had no gene match. Per germline, CDR1 SGHRS and CDR2 YFSETQ.

The V and J genes are TRBV9 and TRBJ2-5, with unresolved D. Germline CDR1 SGDLS, CDR2 YYNGEE. The length of the CDR3 is 15 residues. The V end was cut by 4 bases, the J end by 10 bases, with 23 bases between. Written as DNA, the CDR3 is TGTGCCAGCAGCCCACGGATCGCATCGGCCCAGGACCAGTACTTC. Its translation is CASSPRIASAQDQYF.

V and J are TRBV9 and TRBJ2-7; 8 positions agree with TRBD1. In germline, CDR1 is SGDLS, CDR2 YYNGEE. The CDR3 is 14 residues long. V shed 0 bases and J 3 bases; nucleotides not matched to a gene: 2. CDR3 DNA: TGTGCCAGCAGCGTAGGGGACAGGAACTACGAGCAGTACTTC. Protein sequence: CASSVGDRNYEQYF.

V usage is TRBV28 and J usage is TRBJ2-1, with TRBD2 as a possible D gene (6 bases). V shed 5 bases and J shed 1 base, with 12 bases lying between them. Germline CDR1 is MDHEN and CDR2 is SYDVKM. This CDR3 region has 15 residues. CDR3 region: CASSADGGSYNEQFF. The CDR3 nucleotides are TGTGCCAGCAGTGCCGACGGGGGATCCTACAATGAGCAGTTCTTC.